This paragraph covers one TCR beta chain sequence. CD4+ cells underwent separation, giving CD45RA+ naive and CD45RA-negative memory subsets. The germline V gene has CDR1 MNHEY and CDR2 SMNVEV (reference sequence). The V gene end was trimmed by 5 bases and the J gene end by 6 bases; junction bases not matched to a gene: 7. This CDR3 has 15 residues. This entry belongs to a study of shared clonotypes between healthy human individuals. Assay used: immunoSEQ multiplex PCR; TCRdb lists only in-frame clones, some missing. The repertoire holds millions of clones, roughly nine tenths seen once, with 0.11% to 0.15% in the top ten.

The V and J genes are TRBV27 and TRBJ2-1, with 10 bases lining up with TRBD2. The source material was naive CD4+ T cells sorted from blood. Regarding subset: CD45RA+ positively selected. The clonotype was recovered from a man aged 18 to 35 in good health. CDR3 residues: CASSPGTSASNEQFF. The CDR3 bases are TGTGCCAGCAGTCCCGGGACTAGCGCATCCAATGAGCAGTTCTTC.